The entry below describes one T cell receptor (beta chain). Antigen specificity is unknown. This sample stems from a study of OX40 agonist ivuxolimab in advanced cancers. Study observations and caveats: At 0.1 to 3.0 mg/kg, clonal expansion of CD4+ and CD8+ blood T cells had occurred by week 6.

This CDR3 has 13 residues. Trimming pared 6 bases from V and 6 bases from J, leaving 18 bases between. Germline CDR1 is GTSNPN and CDR2 is SVGIG (reference sequence). Profiling relied on immunoSEQ multiplex PCR, and the TCRdb table lists in-frame clones only, not all of them. The data contain 76,000 or so clones, roughly 85% of them singletons. The TCR was taken from an adult with an advanced solid tumor such as melanoma, head and neck, liver or kidney cancer. The specimen was CD4+ or CD8+ T cells sorted from blood, collected in a trial of the OX40 agonist ivuxolimab. V and J are TRBV30 and TRBJ2-7, with D perhaps TRBD2 (6 bases). CDR3 bases: TGTGCCTGCATCGCCGGGACTCAGGGCGAGCAGTACTTC. As protein: CACIAGTQGEQYF. The full variable domain, in which reference TRBV30 and TRBJ2-7 provide the parts outside the CDR3, is SQTIHQWPATLVQPVGSPLSLECTVEGTSNPNLYWYRQAAGRGLQLLFYSVGIGQISSEVPQNLSASRPQDRQFILSSKKLLLSDSGFYLCACIAGTQGEQYFGPGTRLTVT.